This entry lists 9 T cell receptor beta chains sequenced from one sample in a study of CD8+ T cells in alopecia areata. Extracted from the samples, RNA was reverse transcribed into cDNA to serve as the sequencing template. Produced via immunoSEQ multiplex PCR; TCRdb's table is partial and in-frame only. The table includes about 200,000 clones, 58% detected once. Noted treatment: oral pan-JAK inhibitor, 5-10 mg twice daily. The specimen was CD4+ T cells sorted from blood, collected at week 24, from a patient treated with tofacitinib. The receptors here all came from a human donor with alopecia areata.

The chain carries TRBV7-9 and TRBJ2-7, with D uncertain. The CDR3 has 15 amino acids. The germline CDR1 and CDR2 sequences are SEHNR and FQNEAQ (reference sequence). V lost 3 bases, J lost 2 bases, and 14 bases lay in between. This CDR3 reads CASSLHSKGTYEQYF. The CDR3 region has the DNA TGTGCCAGCAGCTTGCACTCCAAGGGAACCTACGAGCAGTACTTC.

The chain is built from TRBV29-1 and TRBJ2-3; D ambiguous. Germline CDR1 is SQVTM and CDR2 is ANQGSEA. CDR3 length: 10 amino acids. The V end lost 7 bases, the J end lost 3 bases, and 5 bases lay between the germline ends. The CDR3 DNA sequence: TGCAGCGGGTCTACAGATACGCAGTATTTT. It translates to CSGSTDTQYF.

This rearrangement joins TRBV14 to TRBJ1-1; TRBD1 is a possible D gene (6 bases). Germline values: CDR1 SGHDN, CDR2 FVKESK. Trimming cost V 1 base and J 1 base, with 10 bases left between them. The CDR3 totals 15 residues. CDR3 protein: CASSQVGQQNTEAFF. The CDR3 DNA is TGTGCCAGCAGCCAAGTGGGACAACAGAACACTGAAGCTTTCTTT.

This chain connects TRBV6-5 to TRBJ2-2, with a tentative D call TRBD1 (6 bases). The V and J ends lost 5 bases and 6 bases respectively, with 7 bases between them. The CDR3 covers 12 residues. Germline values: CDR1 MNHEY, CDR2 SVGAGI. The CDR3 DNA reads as TGTGCCAGCAGTCAGGGGCCCGGGGAGCTGTTTTTT. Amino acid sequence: CASSQGPGELFF.

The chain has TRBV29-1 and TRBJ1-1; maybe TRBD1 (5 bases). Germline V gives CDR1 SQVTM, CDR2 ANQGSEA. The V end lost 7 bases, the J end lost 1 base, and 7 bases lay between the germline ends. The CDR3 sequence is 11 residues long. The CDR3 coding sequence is TGCAGCGCCAGGGCGAACACTGAAGCTTTCTTT. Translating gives CSARANTEAFF.

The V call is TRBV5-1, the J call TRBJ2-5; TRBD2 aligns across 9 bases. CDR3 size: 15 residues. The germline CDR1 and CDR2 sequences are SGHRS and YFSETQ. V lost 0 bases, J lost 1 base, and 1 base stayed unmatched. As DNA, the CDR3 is TGCGCCAGCAGCTTGGTTAGCGGGGGCCAAGAGACCCAGTACTTC. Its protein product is CASSLVSGGQETQYF.

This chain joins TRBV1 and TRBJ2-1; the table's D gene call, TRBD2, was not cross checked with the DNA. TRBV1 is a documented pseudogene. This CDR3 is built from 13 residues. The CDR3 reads CTSSQRDYNEQFF. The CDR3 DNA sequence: TGCACCAGCAGCCAGCGGGACTACAATGAGCAGTTCTTC.

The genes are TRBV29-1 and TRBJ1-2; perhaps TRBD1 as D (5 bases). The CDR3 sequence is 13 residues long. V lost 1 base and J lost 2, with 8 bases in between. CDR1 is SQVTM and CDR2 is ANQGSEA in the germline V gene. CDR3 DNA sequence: TGCAGCGTTGAAGTGTACAGGAACTATGGCTACACCTTC. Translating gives CSVEVYRNYGYTF.

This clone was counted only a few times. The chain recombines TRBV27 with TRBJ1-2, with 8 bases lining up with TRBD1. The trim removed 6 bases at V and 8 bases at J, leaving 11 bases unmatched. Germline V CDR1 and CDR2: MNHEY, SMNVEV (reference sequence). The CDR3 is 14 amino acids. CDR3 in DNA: TGTGCCAGCAGGCCCACCGGACAGGGTCGAGGCTACACCTTC. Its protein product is CASRPTGQGRGYTF.